This TCR beta chain was profiled in a study of cytomegalovirus exposure and HLA in healthy donors. CDR1 is MNHEY, CDR2 SVGAGI, per germline. Trimming took 5 bases from V and 3 from J, leaving 8 bases between them. The CDR3 has 12 amino acids. The primer mix had 60 Vbeta and 13 Jbeta primers. This table comes from immunoSEQ multiplex PCR, and its TCRdb copy is limited to in-frame clones, with some not included. The table records approximately 120,000 clones, around 80% of them present only once. The sequence was obtained from a man aged 25-45 years in good health and CMV-seropositive. The genes are TRBV6-5 and TRBJ2-7; D gene unclear. Sequencing was performed on PBMCs. CDR3 sequence (DNA): TGTGCCAGCAGTCAGACTCGCTACGAGCAGTACTTC. This gives the protein CASSQTRYEQYF.